The sequence of this T cell receptor beta chain was determined in a study of blood T cell repertoires in COVID-19. The wider study: COVID-19 samples collected from the United States, Italy and Spain covered acute and convalescent phases.

Per the authors' pipeline: Reference gene primer amplification yielded estimated nucleated cell counts. Using immunoSEQ multiplex PCR, the repertoire was profiled, and TCRdb retains in-frame clones only, with some absent. V, J and clone size are those of that table, while D and trimming were read from the DNA. The data hold around 270,000 clones, with about 87% observed a single time. Deletions cut 1 base from V and 6 bases from J, with 11 bases between. CDR1 and CDR2 (germline): SGHNT, YYREEE (reference sequence). This CDR3 has 14 amino acids. A single count supports this clone. Sequenced material: peripheral blood. The genes are TRBV5-4 and TRBJ2-1; D is possibly TRBD2 (6 bases). The sequence came from a woman aged 55 to 70 with COVID-19, enrolled during active disease. This CDR3 is CASSLRPTSNEQFF. The CDR3 coding sequence is TGTGCCAGCAGCTTGCGCCCGACTAGCAATGAGCAGTTCTTC.